This is a list of T cell receptor beta chains from one sample in a study of T-cell memory formation after mild COVID-19. Each CDR3 protein gets one entry after TCRdb re-called the 5' RACE reads with MiXCR. The sample has roughly 450,000 distinct CDR3 sequences; 15% to 20% are singletons. The sequenced sample was PBMCs or a T cell subset sorted from them (not recorded which). The receptor set was obtained from an adult woman who had mild COVID-19 (a few samples of this study predate the infection). Cell type and time point are not known. CDR3s include the opening cysteine and the closing phenylalanine or tryptophan. D genes are given only for firm matches. The size of a clone is reported for some rows only, either as once, few or many, or as a class for expanded clones.

>NA|TRBJ2-3|NA|TRBV5-1
CASRLARAEAQYF
TGCGCCAGCAGGCTAGCGAGGGCCGAGGCGCAGTATTTT
>NA|TRBJ2-6|few|TRBV14
CASSQGGYSGANVLTF
TGTGCCAGCAGCCAAGGCGGATACTCTGGGGCCAACGTCCTGACTTTC
>NA|TRBJ1-5|NA|TRBV18
CASSAGDQPQHF
TGTGCCAGCTCAGCAGGAGATCAGCCCCAGCATTTT
>TRBD2|TRBJ2-7|few|TRBV4-2
CASSPNAGGSLYEQYF
TGTGCCAGCAGCCCCAACGCGGGGGGCTCACTCTACGAGCAGTACTTC
>NA|TRBJ1-4|NA|TRBV7-2
CASSSHVGISGKLFF
TGTGCCAGCAGCTCCCACGTCGGCATTTCGGGAAAACTGTTTTTT
>TRBD1|TRBJ1-1|NA|TRBV20-1
CSASPRGSFMNTEAFF
TGCAGTGCTAGTCCCAGGGGGAGCTTCATGAACACTGAAGCTTTCTTT
>TRBD2|TRBJ2-7|NA|TRBV20-1
CSARDPAGGSYEQYF
TGCAGTGCTAGAGACCCAGCGGGAGGGTCCTACGAGCAGTACTTC
>TRBD2|TRBJ2-3|NA|TRBV6-2/TRBV6-3
CASISGTSPKADTQYF
TGTGCCAGCATCTCCGGGACTAGCCCGAAGGCAGATACGCAGTATTTT
>NA|TRBJ1-5|few|TRBV6-6
CASSYMGAGQPQHF
TGTGCCAGCAGTTACATGGGGGCCGGGCAGCCCCAGCATTTT
>TRBD2|TRBJ2-1|few|TRBV24-1
CATSGKSTAGEDNEQFF
TGTGCCACCAGTGGAAAATCTACGGCGGGAGAGGACAATGAGCAGTTCTTC
>TRBD2|TRBJ2-1|few|TRBV5-5
CASTLGLAGDEQFF
TGTGCCAGCACCCTGGGACTAGCGGGAGATGAGCAGTTCTTC
>TRBD2|TRBJ2-3|many|TRBV7-6
CASSLESGGASDTQYF
TGTGCCAGCAGCTTAGAGTCGGGGGGGGCCTCAGATACGCAGTATTTT
>NA|TRBJ2-1|NA|TRBV5-1
CASSLGQVYYNEQFF
TGCGCCAGCAGCTTGGGACAGGTCTACTACAATGAGCAGTTCTTC
>NA|TRBJ2-1|NA|TRBV6-2/TRBV6-3
CASSYGGNVGYNEQFF
TGTGCCAGCAGTTACGGGGGGAACGTAGGATACAATGAGCAGTTCTTC
>TRBD2|TRBJ2-3|few|TRBV10-3
CAISESSGRATDTQYF
TGTGCCATCAGTGAATCAAGCGGGAGGGCCACAGATACGCAGTATTTT
>NA|TRBJ1-1|many|TRBV7-8
CASSLVHRDHTEAFF
TGTGCCAGCAGCTTAGTACACAGGGATCACACTGAAGCTTTCTTT
>TRBD1|TRBJ2-2|NA|TRBV5-1
CASSTSTGGGGELFF
TGCGCCAGCAGCACCTCGACAGGGGGAGGCGGGGAGCTGTTTTTT
>NA|TRBJ1-2|few|TRBV25-1
CASSNARYGYTF
TGTGCCAGCAGTAACGCCCGGTATGGCTACACCTTC
>NA|TRBJ1-1|NA|TRBV29-1
CSVLYTEAFF
TGCAGCGTTCTTTACACTGAAGCTTTCTTT
>TRBD1|TRBJ2-5|NA|TRBV28
CASRAGRGLETQYF
TGTGCCAGCAGGGCGGGCAGGGGGCTAGAGACCCAGTACTTC